This is a list of T cell receptor beta chains from one sample in a study of blood T cell repertoires in COVID-19. Measured with immunoSEQ multiplex PCR; TCRdb has only the in-frame clones, and not every one. The top ten clones hold approximately 7% of a sample with about 170,000 clones, approximately 82% of them seen once. The sequenced sample consisted of peripheral blood. The receptors shown here come from a woman aged 40 to 50 with COVID-19, enrolled during active disease. CDR3s include the opening cysteine and the closing phenylalanine or tryptophan. Fields, in order: D gene, clone size, V gene, J gene, CDR3 DNA, CDR3 protein. A D gene is named only where the DNA matches it firmly. The listing skips clone size in some rows; elsewhere it reads once, few, many or a size class.

>-|-|TRBV18|TRBJ1-2
TGTGCCAGCTCACTCACGACGGGGAGTGAGGATGGCTACACCTTC
CASSLTTGSEDGYTF
>TRBD1|many|TRBV3-1/TRBV3-2|TRBJ2-2
TGTGCCAGCAGCCCAACCGACAGGGCGGGCGGGGAGCTGTTTTTT
CASSPTDRAGGELFF
>TRBD1|few|TRBV15|TRBJ1-4
TGTGCCACCAGCAGACAGGGACAGCATAATGAAAAACTGTTTTTT
CATSRQGQHNEKLFF
>TRBD1|few|TRBV5-4|TRBJ2-7
TGTGCCAGCAGTTTCCCGGGACAGGGGGCGTGGGAGCAGTACTTC
CASSFPGQGAWEQYF
>TRBD1|-|TRBV9|TRBJ2-5
TGTGCCAGCAGCCAGAGGACAGGGCGACAAGAGACCCAGTACTTC
CASSQRTGRQETQYF
>TRBD1|-|TRBV12-3/TRBV12-4|TRBJ1-2
TGTGCCAGCAGTACGGACAGGGTCTATGGCTACACCTTC
CASSTDRVYGYTF
>-|-|TRBV19|TRBJ2-2
TGTGCCAGTAGTTCTAGCTCCGGGGAGCTGTTTTTT
CASSSSSGELFF
>-|-|TRBV7-9|TRBJ1-2
TGTGCCAGCAGCCAAGCTGGGGGCGGCTATGGCTACACCTTC
CASSQAGGGYGYTF
>TRBD1|-|TRBV24-1|TRBJ2-2
TGTGCCACCTCCGGGACAGGGGGGGCCGGGGAGCTGTTTTTT
CATSGTGGAGELFF
>-|-|TRBV7-9|TRBJ1-1
TGTGAGGCGAGAAGGAACAGTGAAGCTTTCTTT
CEARRNSEAFF
>TRBD1|few|TRBV20-1|TRBJ2-1
TGCAGTGTCAAGAGGGGGCCAGAGCAGTTCTTC
CSVKRGPEQFF
>TRBD2|once|TRBV28|TRBJ2-5
TGTGCCAGCAAAATCGGACTAGCGGGTCTCCAAGAGACCCAGTACTTC
CASKIGLAGLQETQYF
>-|few|TRBV24-1|TRBJ2-1
TGTGCCACCAGTCGGAATACGGGGAATGAGCAGTTCTTC
CATSRNTGNEQFF
>TRBD2|-|TRBV28|TRBJ2-3
TGTGCCAGCAGTACCCTGGGTAGCGGGAGATCAGATACGCAGTATTTT
CASSTLGSGRSDTQYF
>-|-|TRBV6-4|TRBJ2-3
TGTGCCAGCAGTGCCACAGTCGGGGTCACAGATACGCAGTATTTT
CASSATVGVTDTQYF
>-|-|TRBV6-5|TRBJ2-5
TGTGCCAGCAGTTACTCGAGACTACTCCAAGAGACCCAGTACTTC
CASSYSRLLQETQYF
>TRBD1|-|TRBV28|TRBJ2-7
TGTGCCAGCCATAGGGACAGTGCCATCTCCTACGAGCAGTACTTC
CASHRDSAISYEQYF
>TRBD1|-|TRBV11-2|TRBJ2-1
TGTGCCAGCAGCTTAGATGGGACAGTGGACAATGAGCAGTTCTTC
CASSLDGTVDNEQFF
>TRBD2|-|TRBV6-5|TRBJ2-5
TGTGCCAGCAGTACTAGCGGGGGGGAGGTTGAGACCCAGTACTTC
CASSTSGGEVETQYF
>TRBD1|-|TRBV14|TRBJ1-2
TGTGCCAGCAGCCGCCCAGGGGGCAGTGGCTACACCTTC
CASSRPGGSGYTF
>-|-|TRBV24-1|TRBJ2-2
TGTGCCACCAGTGACAGGATAAGCGGAAGGAACACCGGGGAGCTGTTTTTT
CATSDRISGRNTGELFF
>TRBD2|-|TRBV9|TRBJ2-1
TGTGCCAGCAGCGTAGGGACTAGTCCCTACAATGAGCAGTTCTTC
CASSVGTSPYNEQFF
>TRBD2|-|TRBV9|TRBJ2-1
TGTGCCAGCAGCTCCGCGGGACTAGCGGGAGGAAACAATGAGCAGTTCTTC
CASSSAGLAGGNNEQFF
>-|-|TRBV10-3|TRBJ1-2
TGTGCCATCAGTGAATTAGGCGGAGGGTATGGCTACACCTTC
CAISELGGGYGYTF
>-|-|TRBV12-3/TRBV12-4|TRBJ2-5
TGTGCCAGCAGTCTGACTCCCGTGGAGACCCAGTACTTC
CASSLTPVETQYF
>-|-|TRBV28|TRBJ2-1
TGTGCCAGCAGGAAAGGGAGGTTGGACAATGAGCAGTTCTTC
CASRKGRLDNEQFF
>-|-|TRBV7-9|TRBJ2-7
TGTGCCAGCAGCTTATCCGGGACACCATTATACGAGCAGTACTTC
CASSLSGTPLYEQYF
>TRBD2|-|TRBV7-2|TRBJ2-7
TGTGCCAGCAGGCGGGGGGGACTAGCGGGATTCTACGAGCAGTACTTC
CASRRGGLAGFYEQYF
>-|-|TRBV3-1/TRBV3-2|TRBJ2-2
TGTGCCAGCAGCCAAGTCGGGACACTCACCGGGGAGCTGTTTTTT
CASSQVGTLTGELFF
>-|once|TRBV29-1|TRBJ1-1
TGCAGCGTTGACAAGAACACTGAAGCTTTCTTT
CSVDKNTEAFF
>-|few|TRBV9|TRBJ2-7
TGTGCCAGCAGCGTAGGGACGGGAGTCTCCTACGAGCAGTACTTC
CASSVGTGVSYEQYF
>TRBD1|-|TRBV10-2|TRBJ1-5
TGCGCCAGCAGTGGTAGACAGGGGAATCAGCCCCAGCATTTT
CASSGRQGNQPQHF
>TRBD1|few|TRBV4-1|TRBJ1-1
TGCGCCAGCAGCCAAGAGCTGGCCAGGGGGGCTGAAGCTTTCTTT
CASSQELARGAEAFF
>TRBD2|-|TRBV19|TRBJ2-1
TGTGCCAGCACGTTGGGACTAGCGGCCTACAATGAGCAGTTCTTC
CASTLGLAAYNEQFF
>-|once|TRBV11-3|TRBJ2-1
TGTGCCAGCAGCCACCGGAGCTACAATGAGCAGTTCTTC
CASSHRSYNEQFF
>-|once|TRBV6-6|TRBJ1-6
TGTGCCAGCACCTCAAGGGAGACAACGCGTGATTCACCCCTCCACTTT
CASTSRETTRDSPLHF
>-|-|TRBV10-3|TRBJ1-1
TGTGCCATCAGTGTTGGCATGAACACTGAAGCTTTCTTT
CAISVGMNTEAFF
>TRBD1|-|TRBV29-1|TRBJ1-2
TGCAGCGTTGGGGCAGGGGGCTATGGCTACACCTTC
CSVGAGGYGYTF
>-|-|TRBV7-9|TRBJ1-2
TGTGCCAGCAGCTTACGAGTTGATGGCTACACCTTC
CASSLRVDGYTF
>TRBD2|many|TRBV30|TRBJ2-2
TGTGCCTGGAGCCTATGGGCTAGCGGGGATCGAAGCGGGGAGCTGTTTTTT
CAWSLWASGDRSGELFF
>-|-|TRBV5-5|TRBJ2-1
TGTGCCAGCAGCTTAGGGGGAACCTCCTACGGTGAGCAGTTCTTC
CASSLGGTSYGEQFF
>TRBD1|-|TRBV6-5|TRBJ2-2
TGTGCCAGCAGCAAGGACAGGGTCACCGGGGAGCTGTTTTTT
CASSKDRVTGELFF
>-|-|TRBV19|TRBJ2-1
TGTGCCAGTAGTATAACGGCGGGACCTTACAATGAGCAGTTCTTC
CASSITAGPYNEQFF
>-|-|TRBV25-1|TRBJ2-3
TGTGCCAGAGGGGTGGGGGATACGCAGTATTTT
CARGVGDTQYF
>-|once|TRBV7-2|TRBJ2-1
TGTGCCAGCAGCTTAGTTAGCGTTTACAATGAGCAGTTCTTC
CASSLVSVYNEQFF
>TRBD1|few|TRBV28|TRBJ2-7
TGTGCCAGCAGTTTAGGGACAGCGCTAAACTACGAGCAGTACTTC
CASSLGTALNYEQYF
>TRBD1|-|TRBV4-1|TRBJ2-2
TGCGCCAGCAGCTTAGGACAGGGAGCCACCGGGGAGCTGTTTTTT
CASSLGQGATGELFF
>TRBD2|-|TRBV7-9|TRBJ2-3
TGTGCCAGCAGCATGGGACTAGCGGGAGCTTGGGGCACAGATACGCAGTATTTT
CASSMGLAGAWGTDTQYF
>TRBD2|-|TRBV6-4|TRBJ2-1
TGTGCCAGCAGTGACGGGACTAGCAGCAATGAGCAGTTCTTC
CASSDGTSSNEQFF
>-|-|TRBV11-2|TRBJ1-3
TGTGCCAGCAGCCGAGGGTTGGGCTCTGGAAACACCATATATTTT
CASSRGLGSGNTIYF
>-|once|TRBV6-6|TRBJ2-1
TGTGCCAGCAGTTACTTAACATCCAATGAGCAGTTCTTC
CASSYLTSNEQFF
>TRBD2|-|TRBV2|TRBJ2-3
TGTGCCAGCAGCTTCCTTAGCGGGACCACAGATACGCAGTATTTT
CASSFLSGTTDTQYF
>-|many|TRBV9|TRBJ1-6
TGTGCCAGCAGCGTAGGGGGAGGGAATTCACCCCTCCACTTT
CASSVGGGNSPLHF
>TRBD2|-|TRBV6-5|TRBJ2-7
TGTGCCAGCAGTTACCAGTGGGGCGGGAGCACCTACGAGCAGTACTTC
CASSYQWGGSTYEQYF
>-|-|TRBV4-2|TRBJ2-1
TGTGCCAGCAGCCCACGACCAGCGGGCATCCCCAATGAGCAGTTCTTC
CASSPRPAGIPNEQFF